Each of the 29 T cell receptor beta chains below was sequenced from the same sample in a study of blood T cell repertoires in COVID-19. Libraries were prepared by immunoSEQ multiplex PCR; TCRdb keeps only in-frame clonotypes and omits some of them. The sample lists about 250,000 clones; approximately 86% were seen once. Sequenced input: peripheral blood. These receptors were collected from a woman aged 60-75 years who had recovered from COVID-19.

The chain employs TRBV7-2 and TRBJ1-6; 8 nucleotides match TRBD1. Germline V gene lookup returns CDR1 SGHTA and CDR2 FQGNSA. The CDR3 spans 16 residues. V lost 2 bases to trimming and J lost 10 bases; unmatched junction nucleotides: 10. CDR3 sequence reads: CASSLLPGQEGSPLHF. The CDR3 DNA sequence: TGTGCCAGCAGCTTACTACCGGGACAGGAGGGATCACCCCTCCACTTT. Filled out from reference TRBV7-2 and TRBJ1-6, the complete variable domain reads GAGVSQSPSNKVTEKGKDVELRCDPISGHTALYWYRQSLGQGLEFLIYFQGNSAPDKSGLPSDRFSAERTGGSVSTLTIQRTQQEDSAVYLCASSLLPGQEGSPLHFGNGTRLTVT.

The CDR3: CASSNTGGGKLFF. The CDR3, as DNA: TGTGCCAGCAGCAACACAGGGGGCGGAAAACTGTTTTTT. The rearrangement uses TRBV7-8 and TRBJ1-4; TRBD1 matches 9 bases. The germline V gene encodes CDR1 SGHVS and CDR2 FQNEAQ. The junction had 5 bases not matched to a gene; V was cut back by 5 bases and J by 10 bases. This CDR3 is 13 amino acids long.

This clone was seen just once. This rearrangement joins TRBV7-3 to TRBJ2-1, with D tentatively TRBD1 (5 bases). The CDR3 runs to 13 residues. Germline V CDR1 and CDR2: SGHTA, FQGTGA. Trimming cost V 1 base and J 4 bases, with 5 bases left between them. As DNA, the CDR3 is TGTGCCAGCAGCTTAAGACAGTACAATGAGCAGTTCTTC. Its protein is CASSLRQYNEQFF.

A few counts support this clone. V gene TRBV9 combines with J gene TRBJ2-5, with 7 bases that match TRBD1. Germline trimming cut 3 bases from V and 7 bases from J; bases unmatched to any gene: 3. The germline V gene encodes CDR1 SGDLS and CDR2 YYNGEE. The CDR3 totals 12 residues. CDR3 in amino acids: CASSAHRGTQYF. DNA of the CDR3: TGTGCCAGCAGCGCCCACAGGGGGACCCAGTACTTC.

This clone was picked up one time. The rearrangement joins TRBV29-1 to TRBJ1-2, with 8 bases that match TRBD1. CDR1 is SQVTM and CDR2 is ANQGSEA in the germline V gene. The CDR3 length is 13 residues. V trimming: 3 bases; J trimming: 3 bases; junction bases outside the gene matches: 3. Here the CDR3 reads CSVDGQGYYGYTF. CDR3 DNA: TGCAGCGTTGATGGACAGGGATACTATGGCTACACCTTC.

This clone was counted a single time. The chain couples TRBV19 to TRBJ2-3; 10 nucleotides agree with TRBD1. The V gene's germline CDR1 is LNHDA and CDR2 SQIVND (reference sequence). Unmatched junction bases numbered 7, after V lost 6 bases and J lost 4 bases. The length of the CDR3 is 15 residues. DNA for the CDR3: TGTGCCAGTAGGGAGACAGGGGGCTTAGCAGATACGCAGTATTTT. It yields the protein CASRETGGLADTQYF.

This chain connects TRBV29-1 to TRBJ1-5; D remains ambiguous. Trimming shortened V by 4 bases and J by 3 bases, and 10 bases separated the two germline ends. The CDR3 contains 13 residues. CDR1 and CDR2 from the germline V gene are SQVTM and ANQGSEA. CDR3 residues: CSVGSGFNQPQHF. CDR3 in DNA: TGCAGCGTTGGATCGGGATTCAATCAGCCCCAGCATTTT.

The chain uses TRBV7-9 and TRBJ2-4; 7 nucleotides line up with TRBD1. V gave up 2 bases and J gave up 6 bases; unmatched junction bases: 7. The germline V gene has CDR1 SEHNR and CDR2 FQNEAQ (reference sequence). The CDR3 extends over 15 amino acids. The CDR3 nucleotides read TGTGCCAGCAGCTTAACCAAATCAGGGGGAAACATTCAGTACTTC. Translating it yields CASSLTKSGGNIQYF.

The chain uses TRBV4-3 and TRBJ2-3, with 10 bases identical to TRBD2. V was pared by 0 bases and J by 5 bases, with 5 bases of the junction left unmatched. CDR1 and CDR2 from the germline V gene are LGHNA and YSLEER. This CDR3 has 16 residues. CDR3 sequence: CASSQDSGGNIDTQYF. In DNA form, the CDR3 reads TGCGCCAGCAGCCAAGATAGCGGGGGGAACATAGATACGCAGTATTTT.

The J gene is TRBJ1-6, the V gene TRBV19; TRBD1 matches 7 bases. The CDR3 consists of 15 residues. Germline V gene lookup returns CDR1 LNHDA and CDR2 SQIVND (reference sequence). Unmatched junction bases numbered 7, after V lost 7 bases and J lost 4 bases. This CDR3 is CASIPGQRYNSPLHF. The CDR3 coding sequence is TGTGCCAGTATCCCGGGACAGCGATATAATTCACCCCTCCACTTT.

The chain recombines TRBV4-3 with TRBJ2-5, with D tentatively TRBD1 (7 bases). Trimming removed 3 bases at V and 5 bases at J, with 16 bases between. Germline CDR1 and CDR2: LGHNA and YSLEER. The length of the CDR3 is 15 residues. For the CDR3, the DNA is TGCGCCAGCAGCCACGTAAACAGGGGAGGCGAGACCCAGTACTTC. The encoded protein is CASSHVNRGGETQYF.

CDR3 in DNA: TGTGCCAGCAGCTTAGGGAGACTCAGCACAGATACGCAGTATTTT. The encoded protein is CASSLGRLSTDTQYF. The chain employs TRBV11-3 and TRBJ2-3; D is unresolved. Germline CDR1 is SGHNT and CDR2 is YENEEA. The germline V and J ends were trimmed by 1 base and 0 bases, with 8 bases remaining between them. This CDR3 is built from 15 residues.

The chain links TRBV28 to TRBJ1-1, with D maybe TRBD1 (6 bases). Germline V gives CDR1 MDHEN, CDR2 SYDVKM. This CDR3 spans 16 amino acids. Trimming removed 10 bases from V and 3 bases from J, with 24 bases in between. CDR3 sequence (DNA): TGTGCCACCGACTCGCAGGGCAGGGGCGCGTACACTGAAGCTTTCTTT. Protein product: CATDSQGRGAYTEAFF. Full variable domain (outside the CDR3, taken from reference TRBV28 and TRBJ1-1): DVKVTQSSRYLVKRTGEKVFLECVQDMDHENMFWYRQDPGLGLRLIYFSYDVKMKEKGDIPEGYSVSREKKERFSLILESASTNQTSMYLCATDSQGRGAYTEAFFGQGTRLTVV.

The gene calls are TRBV5-1 and TRBJ1-1; 10 bases match TRBD1. CDR1 is SGHRS, CDR2 YFSETQ, per germline. The CDR3 consists of 12 residues. V was clipped by 7 bases and J by 8 bases; unmatched bases: 5. This chain's CDR3 is CASFGTGEEAFF. DNA of the CDR3: TGCGCCAGCTTCGGGACAGGGGAAGAAGCTTTCTTT. Filled out from reference TRBV5-1 and TRBJ1-1, the complete variable domain reads KAGVTQTPRYLIKTRGQQVTLSCSPISGHRSVSWYQQTPGQGLQFLFEYFSETQRNKGNFPGRFSGRQFSNSRSEMNVSTLELGDSALYLCASFGTGEEAFFGQGTRLTVV.

V usage is TRBV23-1 and J usage is TRBJ1-2, with 7 positions matching TRBD1. TRBV23-1 counts as an open reading frame of uncertain function. The trim removed 1 base at V and 5 bases at J, leaving 13 bases unmatched. This CDR3 is 17 amino acids long. For the CDR3, the DNA is TGCGCCAGCAGTCAATGGGACAGCAGTTCCCCCCCATATGGCTACACCTTC. Protein sequence: CASSQWDSSSPPYGYTF.

This chain uses TRBV15 with TRBJ1-5, with 10 bases that match TRBD1. J gave up 5 bases and V 3 bases, and 7 bases lay outside the gene matches. The CDR3 spans 16 residues. Germline CDR1 is LNHNV and CDR2 is YYDKDF (reference sequence). CDR3 region: CATSSLKGTGDQPQHF. DNA for the CDR3: TGTGCCACCAGCAGCCTAAAAGGGACAGGGGATCAGCCCCAGCATTTT.

V and J are TRBV27 and TRBJ2-2; D possibly corresponds to TRBD1 (6 bases). The CDR3 has 18 amino acids. Trimming removed 0 bases at V and 5 bases at J, with 19 bases between. Germline V gene data show CDR1 as MNHEY and CDR2 as SMNVEV (reference sequence). CDR3 loop: CASSLSMAGERKTGELFF. The CDR3 bases are TGTGCCAGCAGTTTATCGATGGCAGGGGAAAGAAAAACCGGGGAGCTGTTTTTT.

The chain couples TRBV29-1 to TRBJ1-3; D gene ambiguous. CDR1 and CDR2 from the germline V gene are SQVTM and ANQGSEA. This CDR3 region has 11 residues. V lost 7 bases to trimming and J lost 4 bases, with 8 bases between them. The CDR3 sequence is CSAERGNTIYF. CDR3 nucleotides: TGCAGCGCTGAGCGGGGAAACACCATATATTTT.

The chain joins TRBV11-2 to TRBJ2-5, with 8 bases that match TRBD1. This CDR3 spans 15 amino acids. The germline CDR1 and CDR2 sequences are SGHAT and FQNNGV. The junction had 7 bases not matched to a gene; V was cut back by 4 bases and J by 3 bases. This CDR3 is CASSSTRTGKETQYF. CDR3 in DNA: TGTGCCAGCAGCTCTACCCGGACAGGGAAAGAGACCCAGTACTTC. The full variable domain, completed using reference TRBV11-2 and TRBJ2-5, is EAGVAQSPRYKIIEKRQSVAFWCNPISGHATLYWYQQILGQGPKLLIQFQNNGVVDDSQLPKDRFSAERLKGVDSTLKIQPAKLEDSAVYLCASSSTRTGKETQYFGPGTRLLVL.

V is TRBV5-1 and J is TRBJ1-4; D unclear. Germline CDR1 reads SGHRS; CDR2 reads YFSETQ. This CDR3 has 16 amino acids. Deletions cut 1 base from V and 8 bases from J, with 18 bases between. The CDR3 here is CASSLRSEGGLEKLFF. For the CDR3, the DNA is TGCGCCAGCAGCTTGAGGTCTGAAGGCGGGTTAGAAAAACTGTTTTTT.

The V and J genes are TRBV4-3 and TRBJ2-7, with D maybe TRBD1 (6 bases). This CDR3 is 15 amino acids long. V was shortened by 4 bases and J by 3 bases, with 16 bases between the two germline ends. CDR1 is LGHNA and CDR2 is YSLEER in the germline V gene. CDR3 region: CASSPETGMFYEQYF. CDR3 sequence (DNA): TGCGCCAGCAGCCCGGAAACAGGGATGTTCTACGAGCAGTACTTC.

Comments on this clone: The identical CDR3 is also encoded by other nucleotide sequences in the sample. The J gene is TRBJ1-5, the V gene TRBV5-1; 7 bases are a match to TRBD1. CDR1 is SGHRS and CDR2 is YFSETQ in the germline V gene. Trimming at V came to 3 bases and at J to 2 bases, leaving 8 bases not matched to a gene. The CDR3 runs to 16 residues. The CDR3 spells CASSWGDREGNQPQHF. In DNA, the CDR3 is TGCGCCAGCAGCTGGGGCGACAGGGAGGGCAATCAGCCCCAGCATTTT.

This clone was counted a single time. This sequence joins TRBV7-3 and TRBJ2-1; possibly TRBD1 for D (5 bases). V was pared by 5 bases and J by 9 bases, with 14 bases between. CDR1 is SGHTA, CDR2 FQGTGA, per germline. The CDR3 is 13 residues long. In DNA form, the CDR3 reads TGTGCCAGCAGCAGGGGAACTCCTACTGAGCAGTTCTTC. This codes for CASSRGTPTEQFF.

V is TRBV2 and J is TRBJ2-6; D may be TRBD2 (6 bases). Trimming removed 3 bases at V and 3 bases at J, with 12 bases between. The CDR3 spans 16 residues. Germline CDR1 SNHLY, CDR2 FYNNEI. The CDR3 DNA sequence: TGTGCCAGCAGTGATCCGGGGAGGAGTGGGGCCAACGTCCTGACTTTC. Translated: CASSDPGRSGANVLTF.

The chain combines TRBV11-2 with TRBJ2-7, with D maybe TRBD2 (6 bases). The CDR3 has 15 amino acids. Germline V gives CDR1 SGHAT, CDR2 FQNNGV. Trimming took 0 bases from V and 0 from J, leaving 9 bases between them. CDR3 coding DNA: TGTGCCAGCAGCTTAGATCTTAGCGGCTCCTACGAGCAGTACTTC. Protein: CASSLDLSGSYEQYF.

The gene calls are TRBV18 and TRBJ1-2; D is unclear. Between the trimmed V and J ends, which lost 4 bases and 4 bases, there was a span of 7 bases. The CDR3 contains 12 residues. CDR1 and CDR2 from the germline V gene are KGHSH and LQKENI. CDR3 coding DNA: TGTGCCAGCTCACTAGATCCCTATGGCTACACCTTC. Translated, it gives CASSLDPYGYTF.

On this clone itself: A clone one base away is much larger, so this may be a read error. The V call is TRBV7-9, the J call TRBJ2-2; D remains ambiguous. CDR1 SEHNR and CDR2 FQNEAQ come from the germline V gene (reference sequence). Trimming shortened V by 5 bases and J by 3 bases, and 4 bases separated the two germline ends. The CDR3 runs 12 residues. This CDR3 is CASSPDTGELFF. CDR3 coding DNA: TGTGCCAGCAGCCCGGACACCGGGGAGCTGTTTTTT.

The chain has TRBV24-1 and TRBJ2-5; 11 bases are shared with TRBD2. Germline V gene sequence: CDR1 KGHDR, CDR2 SFDVKD. The V segment lost 4 bases and the J segment 1 base; nucleotides outside the gene matches: 4. This CDR3 is 16 amino acids long. The CDR3 region has the DNA TGTGCCACCAGTGACATGACTAGCGGGGCCCAAGAGACCCAGTACTTC. Its protein is CATSDMTSGAQETQYF.

This chain uses TRBV19 with TRBJ1-2; 10 bases map to TRBD1. Germline V gene sequence: CDR1 LNHDA, CDR2 SQIVND (reference sequence). J lost 8 bases, V lost 10 bases, and 13 bases had no gene match. The CDR3 contains 14 residues. The DNA of the CDR3 is TGTGCCATCAAACCCGGGACAGGGGCGGGCGGCTACACCTTC. Amino acid sequence: CAIKPGTGAGGYTF.